The text below deals with one TCR beta chain. The antigen is not known. Sequenced by immunoSEQ multiplex PCR; TCRdb stores in-frame clones only, minus some. The table includes around 620,000 clones, around 96% detected once. Trimming pared 1 base from V and 6 bases from J, leaving 7 bases between. Looked up from germline, CDR1 is GTSNPN and CDR2 is SVGIG (reference sequence). This CDR3 has 11 residues. The entry originates in a study of shared clonotypes between healthy human individuals. Study observations and caveats: Clonotype sharing across a handful of donors was observed for about 5.2% of naive CD4 clonotypes.

Positively selected for CCR7, the CD45RO-negative cells used as naive CD8 cells excluded terminally differentiated effector memory CD45RA+ cells. Donors included only healthy HIV-negative adults lacking recent acute infections or vaccinations. Sequenced input: naive CD8+ T cells sorted from blood. The rearrangement links TRBV30 to TRBJ2-7; D is uncertain. The source is a woman aged 25 to 39 in good health. The CDR3 here is CAWSADGEQYF. The CDR3 DNA is TGTGCCTGGAGTGCCGACGGCGAGCAGTACTTC.